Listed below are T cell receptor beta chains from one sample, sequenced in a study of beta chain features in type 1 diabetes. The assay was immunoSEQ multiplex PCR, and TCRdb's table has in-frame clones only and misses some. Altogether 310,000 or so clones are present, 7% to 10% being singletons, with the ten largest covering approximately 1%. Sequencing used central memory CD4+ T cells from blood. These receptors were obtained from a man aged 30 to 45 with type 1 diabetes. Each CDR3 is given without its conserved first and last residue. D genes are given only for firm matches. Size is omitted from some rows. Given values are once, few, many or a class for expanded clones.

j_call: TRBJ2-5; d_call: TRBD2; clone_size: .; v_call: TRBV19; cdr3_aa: ASSRPGSGGQETQY
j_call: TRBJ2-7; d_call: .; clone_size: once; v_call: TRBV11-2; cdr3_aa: ASSSRAGASYEQY
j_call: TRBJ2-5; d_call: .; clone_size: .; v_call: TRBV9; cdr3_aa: ASSVQGGIVETQY
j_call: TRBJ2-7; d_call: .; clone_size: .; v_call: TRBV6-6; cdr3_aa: ASSLHPRGSAYEQY
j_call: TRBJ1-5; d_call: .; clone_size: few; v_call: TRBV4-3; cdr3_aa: ASSQDLVAYQPQH
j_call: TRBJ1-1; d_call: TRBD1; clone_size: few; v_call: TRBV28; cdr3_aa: ASRQGAEAF
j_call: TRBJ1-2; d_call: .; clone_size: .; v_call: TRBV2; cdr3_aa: ASSELPRDGYT
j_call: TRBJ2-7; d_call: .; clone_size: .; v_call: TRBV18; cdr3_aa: ASSPLQGGEYEQY
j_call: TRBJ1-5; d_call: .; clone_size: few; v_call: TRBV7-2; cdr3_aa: ASSSNQGFQPQH
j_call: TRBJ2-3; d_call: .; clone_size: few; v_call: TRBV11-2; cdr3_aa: ASTSSTDTQY
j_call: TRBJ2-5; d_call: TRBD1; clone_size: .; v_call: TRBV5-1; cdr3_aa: ASSAGQGVETQY
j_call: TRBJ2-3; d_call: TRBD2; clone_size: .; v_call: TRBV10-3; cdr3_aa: AISGGTTARTDTQY
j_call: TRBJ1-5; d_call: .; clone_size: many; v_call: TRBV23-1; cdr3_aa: ASSQPKGQPQH
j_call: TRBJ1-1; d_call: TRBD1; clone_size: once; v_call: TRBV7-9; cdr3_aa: ASSLGGGVNTEAF
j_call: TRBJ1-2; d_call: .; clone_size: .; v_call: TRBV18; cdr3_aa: ASSPDWEANYGYT
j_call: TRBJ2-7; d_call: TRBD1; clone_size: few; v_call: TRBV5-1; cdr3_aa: ASTLGGTGDHEQY
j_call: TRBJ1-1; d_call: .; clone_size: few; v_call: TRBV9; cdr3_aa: ASSPGRGSRTEAF
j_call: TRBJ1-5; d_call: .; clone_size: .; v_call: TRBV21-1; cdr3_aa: ASKPHRGYNQPQH
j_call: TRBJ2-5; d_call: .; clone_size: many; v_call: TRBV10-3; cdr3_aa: AIGGFERGTQY
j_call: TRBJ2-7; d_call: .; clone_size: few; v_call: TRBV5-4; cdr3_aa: ASSWDSSSSYEQY
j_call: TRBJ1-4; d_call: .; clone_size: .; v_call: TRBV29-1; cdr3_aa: SAMDGGNEKLF
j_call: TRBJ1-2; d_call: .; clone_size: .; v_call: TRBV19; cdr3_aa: ASRDSYGYT
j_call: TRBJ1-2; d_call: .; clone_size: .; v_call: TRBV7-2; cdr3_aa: ASSLLGGGYGYT
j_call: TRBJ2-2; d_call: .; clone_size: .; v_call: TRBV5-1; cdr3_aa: ASSLGQGIGELF
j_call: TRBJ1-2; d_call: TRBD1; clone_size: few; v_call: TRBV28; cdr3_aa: AILQGAIGYT
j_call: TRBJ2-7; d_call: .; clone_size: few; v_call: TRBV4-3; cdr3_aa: ASSPEFGSDYEQY
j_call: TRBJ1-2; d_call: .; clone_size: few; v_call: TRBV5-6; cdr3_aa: ASSLESGTYGYT
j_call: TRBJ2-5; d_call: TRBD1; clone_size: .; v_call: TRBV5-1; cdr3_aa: ASSGGQGEETQY
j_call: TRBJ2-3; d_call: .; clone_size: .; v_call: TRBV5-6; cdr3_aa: ASRTDFGRGDTQY
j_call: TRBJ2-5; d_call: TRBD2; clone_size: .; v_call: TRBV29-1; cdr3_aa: SLSKGLAGTQETQY
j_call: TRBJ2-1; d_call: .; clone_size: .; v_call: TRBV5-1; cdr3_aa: ASSISTSYNEQF
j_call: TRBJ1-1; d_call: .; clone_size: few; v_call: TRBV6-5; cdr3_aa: ASSAGLLNTEAF
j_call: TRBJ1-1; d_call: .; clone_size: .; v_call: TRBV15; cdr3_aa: ATSRVGTGNTEAF
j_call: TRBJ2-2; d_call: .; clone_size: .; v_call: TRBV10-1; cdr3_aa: ASSPSWGSENTGELF
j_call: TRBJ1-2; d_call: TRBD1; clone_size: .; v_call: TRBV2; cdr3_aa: ASRADRDYGYT
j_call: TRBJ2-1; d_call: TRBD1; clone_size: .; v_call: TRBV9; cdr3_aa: ASSGWDRGSEQF
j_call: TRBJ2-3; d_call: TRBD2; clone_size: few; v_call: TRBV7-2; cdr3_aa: ASSLGLAGGYHQY
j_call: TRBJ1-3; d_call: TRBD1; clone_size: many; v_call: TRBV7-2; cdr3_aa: ASSFQGGRNTIY
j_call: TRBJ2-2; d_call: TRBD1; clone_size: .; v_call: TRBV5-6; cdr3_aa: ASSFGTGYTGELF
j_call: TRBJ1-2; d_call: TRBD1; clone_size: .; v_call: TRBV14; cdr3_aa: ASGLQGAYGYT
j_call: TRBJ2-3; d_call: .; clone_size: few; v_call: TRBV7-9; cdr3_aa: ASSPGSLDTQY
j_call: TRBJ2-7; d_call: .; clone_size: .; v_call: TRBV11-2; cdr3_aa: ASSSEYEQY
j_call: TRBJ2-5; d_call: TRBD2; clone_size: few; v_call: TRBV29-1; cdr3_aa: SGGTSGETQY
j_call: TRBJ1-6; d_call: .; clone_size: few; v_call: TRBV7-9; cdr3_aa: ASSLNRDNSPLH
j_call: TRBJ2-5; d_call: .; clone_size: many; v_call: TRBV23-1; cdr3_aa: ASSPARGEETQY
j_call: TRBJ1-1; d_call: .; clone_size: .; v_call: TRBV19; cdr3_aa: ASSIAGVEAF
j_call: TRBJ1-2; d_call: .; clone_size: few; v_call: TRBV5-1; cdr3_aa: ASSLNPVDYGYT
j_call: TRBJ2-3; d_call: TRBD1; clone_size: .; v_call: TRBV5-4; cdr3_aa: ASSSRDRGVDTQY
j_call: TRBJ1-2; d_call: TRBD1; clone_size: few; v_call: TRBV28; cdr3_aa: AHRGGQDYGYT
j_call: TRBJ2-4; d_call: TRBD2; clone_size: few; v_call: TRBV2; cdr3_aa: ASSEGLAGGENIQY
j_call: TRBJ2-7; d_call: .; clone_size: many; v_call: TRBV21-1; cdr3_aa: AIQGSYEQY
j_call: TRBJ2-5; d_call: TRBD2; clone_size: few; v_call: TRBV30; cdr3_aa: AWDSGYQETQY
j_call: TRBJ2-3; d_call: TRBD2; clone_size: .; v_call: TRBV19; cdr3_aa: ASSAWTSGGTDTQY
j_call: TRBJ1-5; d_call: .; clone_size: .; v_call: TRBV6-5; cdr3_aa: ASSSGGGWNSQPQH
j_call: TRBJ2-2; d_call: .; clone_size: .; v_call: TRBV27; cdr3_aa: ASSSRGTGELF
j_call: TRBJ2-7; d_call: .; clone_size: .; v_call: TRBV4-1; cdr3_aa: ASSQGGLDLYEQY
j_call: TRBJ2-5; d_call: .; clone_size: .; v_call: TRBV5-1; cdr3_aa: ASSRPQETQY
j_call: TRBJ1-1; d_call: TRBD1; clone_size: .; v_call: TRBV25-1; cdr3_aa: ASSETGGVTEAF